This T cell receptor beta chain was identified during a study of T cell responses to AZD1222 COVID-19 vaccine. The study's findings and limits: No repertoire was sampled before or during the peak T cell response, only after it. Mostly white British, mostly female donors; authors suggested clonal diversity may be underestimated. Nearly half of spike-specific TCRs reportedly target unmutated variant regions. Spike regions recognized by vaccine-associated CD4 TCRs spanned the protein, led by 160-218 and 743-854.

Sequencing was performed with immunoSEQ multiplex PCR; in TCRdb, only in-frame clones are kept and a portion is missing. The table has about 150,000 clones, 86% seen once; the top ten hold about 5%. Details on this clone: Its antigen is currently unknown.

Specimen: peripheral blood, collected on day 0 of MenACWY control vaccination. The sequence was obtained from an adult in good health.

The CDR3 DNA reads TGTGCCAGCACCCCGGAGGGCGGCAATCAGCCCCAGCATTTT. Amino acids: CASTPEGGNQPQHF. The V gene is TRBV6-5, the J gene TRBJ1-5; D unclear. V was pared by 7 bases and J by 2 bases, with 12 bases between. CDR1 and CDR2 (germline): MNHEY, SVGAGI. The CDR3 sequence is 14 residues long.